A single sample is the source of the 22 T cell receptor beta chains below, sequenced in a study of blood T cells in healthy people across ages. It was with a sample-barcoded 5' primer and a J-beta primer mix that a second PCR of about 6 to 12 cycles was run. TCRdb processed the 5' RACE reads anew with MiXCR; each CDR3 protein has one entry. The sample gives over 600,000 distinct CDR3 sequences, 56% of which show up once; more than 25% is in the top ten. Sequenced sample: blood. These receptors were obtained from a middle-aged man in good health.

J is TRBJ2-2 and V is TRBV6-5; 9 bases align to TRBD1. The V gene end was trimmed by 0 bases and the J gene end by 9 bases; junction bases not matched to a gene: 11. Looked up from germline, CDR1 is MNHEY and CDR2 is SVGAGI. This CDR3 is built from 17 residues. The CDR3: CASSYSKINTGGRELFF. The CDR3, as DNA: TGTGCCAGCAGTTACTCGAAAATTAACACAGGGGGCCGGGAGCTGTTTTTT.

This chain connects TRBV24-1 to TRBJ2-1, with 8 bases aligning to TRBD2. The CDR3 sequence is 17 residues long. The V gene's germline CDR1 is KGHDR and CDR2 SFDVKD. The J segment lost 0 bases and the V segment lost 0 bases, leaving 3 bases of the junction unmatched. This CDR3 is CATSDLRGGSSYNEQFF. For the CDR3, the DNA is TGTGCCACCAGTGATTTGCGGGGGGGGAGCTCCTACAATGAGCAGTTCTTC.

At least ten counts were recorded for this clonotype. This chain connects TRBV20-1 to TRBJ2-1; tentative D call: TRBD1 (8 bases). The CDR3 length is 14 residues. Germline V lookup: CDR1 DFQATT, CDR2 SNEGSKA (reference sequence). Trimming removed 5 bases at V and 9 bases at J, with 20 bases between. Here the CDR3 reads CSAGGGDRPGEQFF. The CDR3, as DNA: TGCAGTGCTGGAGGGGGGGACAGGCCGGGTGAGCAGTTCTTC.

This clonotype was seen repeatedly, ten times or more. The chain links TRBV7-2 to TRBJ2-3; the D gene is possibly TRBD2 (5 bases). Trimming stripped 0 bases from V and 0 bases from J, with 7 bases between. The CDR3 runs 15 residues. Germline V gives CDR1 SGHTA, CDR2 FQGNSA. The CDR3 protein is CASSLARGSTDTQYF. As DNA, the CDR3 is TGTGCCAGCAGCTTAGCTCGCGGGAGCACAGATACGCAGTATTTT.

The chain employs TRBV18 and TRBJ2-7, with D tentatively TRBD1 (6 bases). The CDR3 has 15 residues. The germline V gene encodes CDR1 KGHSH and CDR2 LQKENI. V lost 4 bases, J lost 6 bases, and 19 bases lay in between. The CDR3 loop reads CASSLGRPQGSEQYF. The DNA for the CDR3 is TGTGCCAGCTCACTTGGAAGACCCCAGGGGTCCGAGCAGTACTTC.

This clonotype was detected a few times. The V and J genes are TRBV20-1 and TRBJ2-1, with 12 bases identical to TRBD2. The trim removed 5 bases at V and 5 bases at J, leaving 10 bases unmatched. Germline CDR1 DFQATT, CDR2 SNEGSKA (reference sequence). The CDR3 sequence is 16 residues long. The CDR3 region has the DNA TGCAGTGCTGTTCCTAGCGGGAGGGTACAAAACAATGAGCAGTTCTTC. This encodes CSAVPSGRVQNNEQFF.

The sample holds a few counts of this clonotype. The CDR3, as DNA: TGTGCCAGCAGCGCGGTATACAGGGGGCAAGAGACCCAGTACTTC. Amino acid sequence: CASSAVYRGQETQYF. The J gene is TRBJ2-5, the V gene TRBV9, with 8 bases lining up with TRBD1. This CDR3 region has 15 residues. Germline V gene lookup returns CDR1 SGDLS and CDR2 YYNGEE. Germline trimming cut 3 bases from V and 2 bases from J; bases unmatched to any gene: 6.

The CDR3 loop is CASTPFPSSRTEAFF. The CDR3 DNA is TGTGCCAGCACCCCCTTTCCCTCCTCGCGGACTGAAGCTTTCTTT. The V call is TRBV28, the J call TRBJ1-1; D remains ambiguous. Germline V lookup: CDR1 MDHEN, CDR2 SYDVKM. The V end was cut by 7 bases, the J end by 5 bases, with 20 bases between. This CDR3 is 15 amino acids long.

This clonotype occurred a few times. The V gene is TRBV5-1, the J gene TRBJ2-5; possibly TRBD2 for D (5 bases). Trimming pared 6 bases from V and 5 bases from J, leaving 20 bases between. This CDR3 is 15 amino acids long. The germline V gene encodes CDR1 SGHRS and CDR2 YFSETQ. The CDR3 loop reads CASKPTPEETETQYF. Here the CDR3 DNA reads TGCGCCAGCAAACCCACCCCGGAGGAGACGGAGACCCAGTACTTC.

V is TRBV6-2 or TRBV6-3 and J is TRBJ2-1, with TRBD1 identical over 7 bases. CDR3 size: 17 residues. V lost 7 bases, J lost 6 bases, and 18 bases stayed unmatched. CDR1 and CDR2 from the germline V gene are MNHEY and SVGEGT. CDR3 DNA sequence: TGTGCCAGCATCGGGGACAGTCCGGGATTGCGTCTCAATGAGCAGTTCTTC. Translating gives CASIGDSPGLRLNEQFF.

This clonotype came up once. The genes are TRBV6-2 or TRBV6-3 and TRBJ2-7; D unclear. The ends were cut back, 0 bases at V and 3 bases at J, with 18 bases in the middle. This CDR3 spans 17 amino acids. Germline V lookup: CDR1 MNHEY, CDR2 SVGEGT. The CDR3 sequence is CASSYSISLESDYEQYF. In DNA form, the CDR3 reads TGTGCCAGCAGTTACTCGATCAGTCTAGAAAGCGACTACGAGCAGTACTTC.

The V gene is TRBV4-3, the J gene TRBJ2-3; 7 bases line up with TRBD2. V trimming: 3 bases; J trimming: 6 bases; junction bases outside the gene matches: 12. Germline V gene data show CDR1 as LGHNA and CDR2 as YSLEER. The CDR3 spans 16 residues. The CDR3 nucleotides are TGCGCCAGCAGCCAGGGGACTATCGGTCTGCAGGATACGCAGTATTTT. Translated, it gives CASSQGTIGLQDTQYF.

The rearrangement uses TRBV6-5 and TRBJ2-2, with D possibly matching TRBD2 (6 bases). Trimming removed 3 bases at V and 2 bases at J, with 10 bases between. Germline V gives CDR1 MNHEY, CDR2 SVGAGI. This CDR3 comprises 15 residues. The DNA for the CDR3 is TGTGCCAGCAGTTATTACGGGACTAACACCGGGGAGCTGTTTTTT. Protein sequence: CASSYYGTNTGELFF.

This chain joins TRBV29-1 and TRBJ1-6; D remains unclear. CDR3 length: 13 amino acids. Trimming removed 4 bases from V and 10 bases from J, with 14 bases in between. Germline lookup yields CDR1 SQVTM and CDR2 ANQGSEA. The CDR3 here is CSVGDSSASPLHF. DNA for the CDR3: TGCAGCGTTGGGGATTCAAGCGCATCACCCCTCCACTTT.

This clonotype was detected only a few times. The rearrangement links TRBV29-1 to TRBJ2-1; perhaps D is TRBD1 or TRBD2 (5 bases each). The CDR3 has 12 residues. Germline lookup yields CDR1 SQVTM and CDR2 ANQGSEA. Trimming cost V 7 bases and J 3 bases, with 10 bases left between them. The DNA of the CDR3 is TGCAGCGCCCGGGGCTACTACAATGAGCAGTTCTTC. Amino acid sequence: CSARGYYNEQFF.

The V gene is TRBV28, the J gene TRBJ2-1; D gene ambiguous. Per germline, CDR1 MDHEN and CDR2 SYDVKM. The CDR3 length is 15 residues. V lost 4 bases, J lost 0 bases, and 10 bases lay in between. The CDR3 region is CASSYKPSSYNEQFF. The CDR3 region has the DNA TGTGCCAGCAGTTACAAACCGAGCTCCTACAATGAGCAGTTCTTC.

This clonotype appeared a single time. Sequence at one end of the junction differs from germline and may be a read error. DNA of the CDR3: TGTGCCTGGAGTGTGTTCCGGGACAGGGCTTCACCTCTCCACTTT. This translates into CAWSVFRDRASPLHF. The rearrangement uses TRBV30 and TRBJ1-6; 9 nucleotides match TRBD1. The CDR3 covers 15 residues. CDR1 and CDR2 from the germline V gene are GTSNPN and SVGIG (reference sequence).

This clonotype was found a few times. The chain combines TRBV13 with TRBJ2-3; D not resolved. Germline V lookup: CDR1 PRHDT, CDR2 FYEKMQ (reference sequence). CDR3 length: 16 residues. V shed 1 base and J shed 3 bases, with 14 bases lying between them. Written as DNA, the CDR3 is TGTGCCAGCAGCTTAGCGGGTCAGAGAATAACAGATACGCAGTATTTT. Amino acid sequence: CASSLAGQRITDTQYF.

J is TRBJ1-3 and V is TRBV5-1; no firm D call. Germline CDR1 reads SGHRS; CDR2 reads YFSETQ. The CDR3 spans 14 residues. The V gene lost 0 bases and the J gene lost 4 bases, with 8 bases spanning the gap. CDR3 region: CASSLDGPGNTIYF. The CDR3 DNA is TGCGCCAGCAGCTTGGATGGACCGGGAAACACCATATATTTT.

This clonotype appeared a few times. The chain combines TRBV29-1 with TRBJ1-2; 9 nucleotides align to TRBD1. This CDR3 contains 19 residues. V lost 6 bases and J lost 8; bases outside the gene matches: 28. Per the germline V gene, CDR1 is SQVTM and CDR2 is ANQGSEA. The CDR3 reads CSVGTRQNRGRFGLKGYTF. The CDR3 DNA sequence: TGCAGCGTCGGCACCCGTCAGAACAGGGGGCGCTTTGGTTTAAAGGGCTACACCTTC.

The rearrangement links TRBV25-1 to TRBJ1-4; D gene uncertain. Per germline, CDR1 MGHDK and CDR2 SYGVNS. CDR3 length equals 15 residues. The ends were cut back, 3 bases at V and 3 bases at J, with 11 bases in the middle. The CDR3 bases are TGTGCCAGCAGTGATACGGGGAGGTCTAATGAAAAACTGTTTTTT. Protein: CASSDTGRSNEKLFF.

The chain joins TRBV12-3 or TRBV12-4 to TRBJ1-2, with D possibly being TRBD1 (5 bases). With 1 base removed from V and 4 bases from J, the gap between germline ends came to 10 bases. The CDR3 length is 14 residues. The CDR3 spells CASSLGGTSYGYTF. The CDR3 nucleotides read TGTGCCAGCAGTTTAGGAGGGACCAGCTATGGCTACACCTTC.